These 2 T cell receptor beta chains share one sample of origin, sequenced in a study of T cell changes during pregnancy in multiple sclerosis. Sequencing used immunoSEQ multiplex PCR; TCRdb keeps in-frame clones, though not all of them. The table has under 90,000 clones, 94% seen once; the top ten hold roughly 0.93%. The sequencing here drew on peripheral blood, taken in the second trimester of pregnancy. These receptors were taken from a female donor in good health, enrolled as a control in a pregnancy study.

This CDR3 is CASSRGYSSGNTIYF. In nucleotides, the CDR3 is TGTGCCAGCAGTCGGGGATACAGCTCTGGAAACACCATATATTTT. This chain connects TRBV6-5 to TRBJ1-3; D unclear. The CDR3 contains 15 residues. V gave up 5 bases and J gave up 0 bases, with 11 bases separating them. The germline V gene has CDR1 MNHEY and CDR2 SVGAGI.

V gene TRBV15 combines with J gene TRBJ2-2; 12 bases match TRBD2. From germline, CDR1 is LNHNV and CDR2 YYDKDF (reference sequence). V was pared by 5 bases and J by 5 bases, with 6 bases of the junction left unmatched. This CDR3 has 16 residues. Here the CDR3 reads CATSGGLAGHTGELFF. CDR3 nucleotides: TGTGCCACCAGCGGTGGACTAGCGGGACATACCGGGGAGCTGTTTTTT.